Below are 21 T cell receptor beta chains sequenced from a single sample in a study of cytomegalovirus exposure and HLA in healthy donors (dated by TCRdb to about 2017). Library method: the immunoSEQ multiplex PCR assay. A mixture of 60 forward primers for TCR Vbeta segments and 13 reverse primers for TCR Jbeta segments was used in the multiplex PCR. TCRdb re-hosts the immuneACCESS table, in-frame sequences only. Its copies lack some clones; in the studies checked, an unresolved V gene accounts for under half of them, and the cause for the rest is not known. The sample data list roughly 97,000 clones, and roughly 73% of these were observed just once. Under 4.5% of the sample is taken by the ten largest. The sequencing sample was made of PBMCs. These receptors all come from a man aged 35 to 55 in good health and CMV-seronegative.

The chain combines TRBV2 with TRBJ2-7, with D possibly being TRBD2 (5 bases). V shed 4 bases and J shed 12 bases, with 19 bases lying between them. Germline V gives CDR1 SNHLY, CDR2 FYNNEI. This CDR3 has 13 amino acids. CDR3 amino acids: CASSGRLGNGGYF. The CDR3, as DNA: TGTGCCAGCAGTGGGAGGTTGGGGAACGGTGGGTACTTC.

The chain joins TRBV30 to TRBJ1-4; D possibly corresponds to TRBD1 (5 bases). The CDR3 consists of 14 residues. Trimming took off 3 bases at V and 3 bases at J, with 11 bases between the two ends. Germline CDR1 and CDR2: GTSNPN and SVGIG (reference sequence). As DNA, the CDR3 is TGTGCCTGGAGCGGCAGGGATGCTAATGAAAAACTGTTTTTT. Protein product: CAWSGRDANEKLFF.

V usage is TRBV19 and J usage is TRBJ1-2, with D possibly matching TRBD1 (6 bases). Germline-derived CDR1 and CDR2 are LNHDA and SQIVND (reference sequence). Trimming stripped 6 bases from V and 7 bases from J, with 12 bases between. There are 12 residues in the CDR3. In DNA form, the CDR3 reads TGTGCCAGTAGGGCAGACAGGTCTGGCTACACCTTC. Translating gives CASRADRSGYTF.

This CDR3 is CASSPVSTGEINEQFF. For the CDR3, the DNA is TGTGCCAGCAGCCCAGTGTCGACAGGGGAAATTAATGAGCAGTTCTTC. The chain has TRBV4-2 and TRBJ2-1, with 8 bases aligning to TRBD1. CDR1 and CDR2 (germline): LGHNA, YNFKEQ. CDR3 length: 16 residues. Unmatched junction bases numbered 12, after V lost 4 bases and J lost 7 bases.

This chain joins TRBV7-2 and TRBJ2-5, with D perhaps matching TRBD2 (6 bases). V was trimmed by 3 bases and J by 4 bases, leaving 6 bases between them. The germline V gene has CDR1 SGHTA and CDR2 FQGNSA. The CDR3 totals 12 residues. The CDR3 coding sequence is TGTGCCAGCAGCTTTAGCGGAGAGACCCAGTACTTC. Amino acid sequence: CASSFSGETQYF.

J is TRBJ1-3 and V is TRBV4-1; D is perhaps TRBD1 (5 bases). Germline V gene sequence: CDR1 MGHRA, CDR2 YSYEKL. Trimming pared 3 bases from V and 9 bases from J, leaving 15 bases between. This CDR3 has 14 residues. CDR3 sequence: CASSQPGQTATIYF. The DNA of the CDR3 is TGCGCCAGCAGCCAGCCAGGGCAGACCGCCACCATATATTTT.

Concerning this clone: The junction does not match germline at one end; this may be a read error. The rearrangement uses TRBV5-1 and TRBJ2-5; possible D gene TRBD1, 6 bases. The CDR3 sequence is 16 residues long. Germline V CDR1 and CDR2: SGHRS, YFSETQ. CDR3 residues: CACSLDGGQFLQTQYF. The DNA of the CDR3 is TGCGCCTGCAGCTTGGATGGCGGACAGTTTTTACAGACCCAGTACTTC.

J is TRBJ2-1 and V is TRBV19; 12 nucleotides line up with TRBD2. CDR3 length: 18 residues. The germline V gene encodes CDR1 LNHDA and CDR2 SQIVND (reference sequence). The J segment lost 6 bases and the V segment lost 4 bases, leaving 13 bases of the junction unmatched. The CDR3 here is CASSTSGGAFLFGNEQFF. The CDR3 nucleotides read TGTGCCAGTAGTACTAGCGGGGGGGCGTTCCTATTTGGCAATGAGCAGTTCTTC.

This clone came up a few times. The rearrangement joins TRBV4-2 to TRBJ2-7, with 11 positions matching TRBD2. Germline CDR1 LGHNA, CDR2 YNFKEQ. V was clipped by 1 base and J by 3 bases; unmatched bases: 5. CDR3 length: 16 amino acids. CDR3 DNA sequence: TGTGCCAGCAGCCAAGGCGGACTAGCGGGTATCTACGAGCAGTACTTC. Translation: CASSQGGLAGIYEQYF.

The chain uses TRBV12-5 and TRBJ1-6; 9 bases match TRBD1. V trimming: 4 bases; J trimming: 6 bases; junction bases outside the gene matches: 4. The CDR3 runs 15 residues. Per germline, CDR1 LGHNT and CDR2 FRNRAP. The CDR3 DNA follows: TGTGCTAGTGGTTGGGGACAGGGCATTAATTCACCCCTCCACTTT. This codes for CASGWGQGINSPLHF.

This clone showed up just a few times. The conserved phenylalanine or tryptophan is not found at the CDR3 terminus, so this likely reflects a read error. The J gene is TRBJ2-3, the V gene TRBV6-4, with D uncertain. Germline lookup yields CDR1 MRHNA and CDR2 SNTAGT. The length of the CDR3 is 15 residues. Here the CDR3 reads CASSDSDASTDTQYV. The CDR3 DNA reads TGTGCGAGCAGTGACTCCGACGCTAGCACAGATACGCAGTATGTT.

The chain recombines TRBV5-6 with TRBJ2-1; TRBD1 matches 7 bases. J lost 0 bases, V lost 4 bases, and 7 bases had no gene match. Germline CDR1 and CDR2: SGHDT and YYEEEE. The CDR3 covers 16 residues. CDR3 bases: TGTGCCAGCAGCCAGAGGGACAGTAGCTCCTACAATGAGCAGTTCTTC. It codes for CASSQRDSSSYNEQFF.

The V and J genes are TRBV28 and TRBJ1-4, with D unresolved. The V end was cut by 6 bases, the J end by 5 bases, with 10 bases between. CDR1 and CDR2 from the germline V gene are MDHEN and SYDVKM. This CDR3 region has 13 residues. The CDR3 DNA follows: TGTGCCAGCAGGGTACGGAGCAATGAAAAACTGTTTTTT. The encoded protein is CASRVRSNEKLFF.

The V gene is TRBV2, the J gene TRBJ2-3, with 10 bases fitting TRBD2. Germline V gives CDR1 SNHLY, CDR2 FYNNEI. CDR3 length equals 15 residues. J was trimmed by 4 bases and V by 4 bases; bases with no gene match: 5. In nucleotides, the CDR3 is TGTGCCAGCAGTGTCCAAGCGGGGGGGGCAGATACGCAGTATTTT. Translating it yields CASSVQAGGADTQYF. Full variable domain (remainder filled in from reference TRBV2 and TRBJ2-3): EPEVTQTPSHQVTQMGQEVILRCVPISNHLYFYWYRQILGQKVEFLVSFYNNEISEKSEIFDDQFSVERPDGSNFTLKIRSTKLEDSAMYFCASSVQAGGADTQYFGPGTRLTVL.

The gene calls are TRBV7-2 and TRBJ2-1; 9 bases are a match to TRBD1. The CDR3 extends over 13 amino acids. Germline assignment: CDR1 SGHTA and CDR2 FQGNSA. The V and J ends lost 4 bases and 9 bases, in that order; junction bases with no gene match: 4. This chain's CDR3 is CASSSDRGAEQFF. DNA of the CDR3: TGTGCCAGCAGCTCTGACAGGGGGGCTGAGCAGTTCTTC.

This clone turned up a few times. The rearrangement links TRBV6-5 to TRBJ1-1, with a tentative D call TRBD1 (5 bases). CDR3 size: 13 residues. Germline values: CDR1 MNHEY, CDR2 SVGAGI. With 6 bases removed from V and 10 bases from J, the gap between germline ends came to 18 bases. Here the CDR3 DNA reads TGTGCCAGCAGCTTAAGGGGCGCGTGGGTAGCTTTCTTT. Amino acids: CASSLRGAWVAFF.

The chain uses TRBV30 and TRBJ1-2; D is possibly TRBD1 (6 bases). The CDR3 spans 17 residues. Between the trimmed V and J ends, which lost 0 bases and 1 base, there was a span of 18 bases. CDR1 and CDR2 from the germline V gene are GTSNPN and SVGIG (reference sequence). In nucleotides, the CDR3 is TGTGCCTGGAGTGTATACCCCAGCAGGGGTAATAACTATGGCTACACCTTC. Protein product: CAWSVYPSRGNNYGYTF.

This chain connects TRBV7-9 to TRBJ1-3; D possibly corresponds to TRBD1 (6 bases). Germline CDR1 SEHNR, CDR2 FQNEAQ (reference sequence). There are 15 residues in the CDR3. The V and J ends lost 5 bases and 0 bases respectively, with 11 bases between them. The CDR3 DNA sequence: TGTGCCAGCAGCACCGACAGGAACTCTGGAAACACCATATATTTT. Its protein is CASSTDRNSGNTIYF.

CDR3 coding DNA: TGTGCCAGCAGCCCACCGGGAGACCAAGAGACCCAGTACTTC. It yields the protein CASSPPGDQETQYF. V usage is TRBV5-4 and J usage is TRBJ2-5, with a weak D call TRBD2 (6 bases). The CDR3 covers 14 residues. The V and J ends lost 4 bases and 0 bases respectively, with 10 bases between them. Germline-derived CDR1 and CDR2 are SGHNT and YYREEE (reference sequence).

This chain uses TRBV7-2 with TRBJ2-7; tentatively, D is TRBD1 (6 bases). This CDR3 region has 14 residues. Per the germline V gene, CDR1 is SGHTA and CDR2 is FQGNSA. V was trimmed by 6 bases and J by 0 bases, leaving 12 bases between them. The CDR3 is CASRRRDNSYEQYF. For the CDR3, the DNA is TGTGCCAGCAGGCGCCGGGACAACTCCTACGAGCAGTACTTC.

This sequence joins TRBV15 and TRBJ2-7, with a tentative D call TRBD2 (5 bases). The germline gives CDR1 LNHNV, CDR2 YYDKDF (reference sequence). Trimming took 0 bases from V and 4 from J, leaving 7 bases between them. The CDR3 sequence is 13 residues long. The CDR3: CATSRDRGYEQYF. Written as DNA, the CDR3 is TGTGCCACCAGCAGAGATCGGGGTTACGAGCAGTACTTC.